This T cell receptor beta chain was profiled in a study of identical twins. Overall study findings and caveats: With abundant cord blood beta clonotypes, insertions were fewer; memory repertoires showed no such pattern.

This clonotype was counted between two and nine times. Its antigen is currently unknown. There were only healthy Caucasians among the donors. TCRdb passed the 5' RACE reads through MiXCR, listing each CDR3 protein once. The table shows about 530,000 distinct CDR3 sequences, with nearly 15% occurring only once. V was clipped by 2 bases and J by 10 bases, with 12 bases between them. Germline loops: CDR1 DFQATT, CDR2 SNEGSKA (reference sequence). The CDR3 is made up of 12 amino acids. This sample was shared with a second study, whose subject was yellow fever vaccine responses in identical twins.

The genes are TRBV20-1 and TRBJ2-1, with a possible D match to TRBD2 (6 bases). The sample taken for sequencing was CD4+ T cells sorted from blood. This receptor was taken from a woman aged 18-29 years in good health. The CDR3 DNA sequence: TGCAGTGCTAGAAACGGACTACCGGAGCAGTTCTTC. Amino acids: CSARNGLPEQFF.